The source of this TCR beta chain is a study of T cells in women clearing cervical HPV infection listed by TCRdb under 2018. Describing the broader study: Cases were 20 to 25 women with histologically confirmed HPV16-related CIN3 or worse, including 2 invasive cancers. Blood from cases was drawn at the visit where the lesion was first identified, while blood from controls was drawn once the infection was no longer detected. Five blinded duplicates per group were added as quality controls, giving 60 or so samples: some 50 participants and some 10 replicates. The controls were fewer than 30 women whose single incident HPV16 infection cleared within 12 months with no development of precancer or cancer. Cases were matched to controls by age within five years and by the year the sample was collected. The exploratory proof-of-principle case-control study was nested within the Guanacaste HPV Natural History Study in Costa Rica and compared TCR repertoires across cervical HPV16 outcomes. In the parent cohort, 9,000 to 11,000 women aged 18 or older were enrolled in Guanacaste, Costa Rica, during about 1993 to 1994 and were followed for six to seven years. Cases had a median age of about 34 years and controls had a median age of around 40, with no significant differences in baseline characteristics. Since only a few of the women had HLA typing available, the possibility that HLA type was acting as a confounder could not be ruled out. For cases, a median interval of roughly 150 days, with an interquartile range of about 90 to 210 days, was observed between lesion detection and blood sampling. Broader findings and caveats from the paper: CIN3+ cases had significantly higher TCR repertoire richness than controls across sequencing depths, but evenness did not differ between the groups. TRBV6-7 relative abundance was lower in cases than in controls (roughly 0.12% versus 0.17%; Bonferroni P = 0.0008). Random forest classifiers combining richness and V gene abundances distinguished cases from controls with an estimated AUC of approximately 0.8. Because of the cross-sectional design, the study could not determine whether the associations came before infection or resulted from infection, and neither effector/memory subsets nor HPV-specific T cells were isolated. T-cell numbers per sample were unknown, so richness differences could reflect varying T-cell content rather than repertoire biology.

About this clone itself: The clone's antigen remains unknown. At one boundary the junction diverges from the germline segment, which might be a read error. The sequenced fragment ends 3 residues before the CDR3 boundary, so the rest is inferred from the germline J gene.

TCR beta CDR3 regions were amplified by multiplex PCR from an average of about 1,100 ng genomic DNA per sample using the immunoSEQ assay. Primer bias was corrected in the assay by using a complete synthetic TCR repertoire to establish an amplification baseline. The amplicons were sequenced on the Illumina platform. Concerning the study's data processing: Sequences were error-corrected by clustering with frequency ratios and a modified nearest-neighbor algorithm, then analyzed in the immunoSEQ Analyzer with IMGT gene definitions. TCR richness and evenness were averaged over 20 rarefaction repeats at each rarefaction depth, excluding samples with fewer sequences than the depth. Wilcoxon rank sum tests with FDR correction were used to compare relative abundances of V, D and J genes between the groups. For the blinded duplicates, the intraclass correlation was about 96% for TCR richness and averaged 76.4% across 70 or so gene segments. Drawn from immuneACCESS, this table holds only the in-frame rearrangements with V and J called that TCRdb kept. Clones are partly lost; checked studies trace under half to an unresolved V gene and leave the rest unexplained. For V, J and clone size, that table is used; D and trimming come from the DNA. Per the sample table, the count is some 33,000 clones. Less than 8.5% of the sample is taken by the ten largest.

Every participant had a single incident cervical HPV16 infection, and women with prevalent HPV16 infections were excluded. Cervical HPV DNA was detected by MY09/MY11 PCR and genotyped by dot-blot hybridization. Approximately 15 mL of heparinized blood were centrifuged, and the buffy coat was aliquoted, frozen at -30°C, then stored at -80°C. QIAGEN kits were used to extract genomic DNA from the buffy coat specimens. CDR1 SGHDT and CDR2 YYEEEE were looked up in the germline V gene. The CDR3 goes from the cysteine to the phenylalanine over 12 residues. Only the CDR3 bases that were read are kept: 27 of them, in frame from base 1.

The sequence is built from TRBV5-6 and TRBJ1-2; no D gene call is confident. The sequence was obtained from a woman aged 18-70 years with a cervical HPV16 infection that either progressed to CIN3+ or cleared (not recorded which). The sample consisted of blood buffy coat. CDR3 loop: CASTLGGRGYTF. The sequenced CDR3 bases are TGTGCCAGCACCTTGGGAGGCCGTGGC. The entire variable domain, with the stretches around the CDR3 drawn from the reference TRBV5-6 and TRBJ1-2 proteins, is DAGVTQSPTHLIKTRGQQVTLRCSPKSGHDTVSWYQQALGQGPQFIFQYYEEEERQRGNFPDRFSGHQFPNYSSELNVNALLLGDSALYLCASTLGGRGYTFGSGTRLTVV.